This T cell receptor beta chain was documented in a study of identical twins (dated by TCRdb to the mid-2010s). Regarding the study in general: The study deep-sequenced TCR alpha and beta repertoires from monozygotic twins, unrelated adults of various ages and cord blood to test whether fetal clonotypes persist. Replicate twin experiments were performed at different times using different library preparation protocols to rule out contamination. Results the study describes overall, beyond this receptor: Invariant T cells such as MAIT and iNKT could partly confound zero-insertion analyses, although diverse VJ usage argued against such confounding for most clonotypes. Recombination models systematically underestimated out-of-frame TCR alpha sharing in monozygotic twins but agreed with sharing between unrelated individuals. In beta out-of-frame sequences, excess twin sharing was weaker, because having fewer shared sequences lowered the signal-to-noise ratio. Compared with coincidental sharing between unrelated individuals, out-of-frame TCR alpha sequences shared between twins had an excess of sequences with low generation probability. Conclusions relied on cross-sectional statistical analysis, since the same donors could not be followed over many years. Fewer insertions were carried by abundant cord blood beta clonotypes; a weaker similar trend was observed in young adult naive repertoires, while no such trend was observed in memory repertoires.

V and J lose 4 bases and 1 base, and a span of 6 bases separates them. Counted from cysteine to phenylalanine, this CDR3 has 13 amino acids. Solely the CDR3 DNA is kept, with 39 bases framed from the first base. The germline V gene yields MNHEY for CDR1 and SVGAGI for CDR2. The library was made by 5' RACE. Sequencer: Illumina HiSeq 2000. A universal primer binding site was added through template switching, and the final cDNA carried a unique molecular identifier so that TCR cDNA molecules could be counted accurately. Specific primers in the conserved constant-segment region were used to synthesize first-strand cDNA for TCR alpha and beta chains. To control for contamination, each cDNA library was double barcoded with a SMART-Mk sample barcode plus Illumina barcodes. TruSeq adapter sequences along with Illumina sample barcodes were introduced in two successive PCR steps. The TCR alpha and beta cDNA libraries were sequenced on the Illumina HiSeq platform using custom primers. In the paper's pipeline: MiGEC was used to process raw reads and extract unique molecular identifiers, and MiXCR was used to find CDR3 positions. Recombination models were inferred per individual with the repgenHMM and IGoR tools using an EM algorithm. Shared clonotype analysis was performed with the tcR package in R, normalizing sharing by the product of cloneset sizes. To study raw recombination without the effects of thymic and clonal selection, out-of-frame nonproductive sequences were analyzed. TCRdb reprocessing: public reads trimmed at Q25 with fastp, clones called with MiXCR, in-frame beta chains kept. For every CDR3 protein sequence, its rows merge into one entry that carries the most common genes and DNA. TCRdb's processing, not the study's, gives the V and J calls here. In all, the sample holds roughly 490,000 distinct CDR3 sequences, and roughly an eighth of those were seen once. The biggest ten clones account for approximately 0.98% of the sample.

This clonotype was counted ten times or more. Its antigen is unknown. Within one base of it there is no much larger clone, and no base qualities were kept. Every donor was a healthy Caucasian. The twin cohort comprised three pairs of female monozygotic twins, all aged roughly 18 to 30 years. Positive isolation kits from Invitrogen were used to isolate CD4+ and CD8+ T cell populations. The sample also formed part of further work on yellow fever vaccine responses in identical twins. The second investigation adds: According to the authors, the vaccine-induced T cell response in identical twins seemed to be partly convergent and partly specific to each individual. In the study, vaccine-responding T cell clones were precisely tracked in identical twins.

The rearrangement joined TRBV6-5 to TRBJ2-3; possibly the D gene is TRBD2, per 5 matching bases. The sample was CD4+ T cells sorted from blood. The source of this sequence is a woman aged 18-29 years in good health. The CDR3 reads as follows: CASSSGGTDTQYF. Read as DNA, the sequence is TGTGCCAGCAGTTCCGGGGGCACAGATACGCAGTATTTT.